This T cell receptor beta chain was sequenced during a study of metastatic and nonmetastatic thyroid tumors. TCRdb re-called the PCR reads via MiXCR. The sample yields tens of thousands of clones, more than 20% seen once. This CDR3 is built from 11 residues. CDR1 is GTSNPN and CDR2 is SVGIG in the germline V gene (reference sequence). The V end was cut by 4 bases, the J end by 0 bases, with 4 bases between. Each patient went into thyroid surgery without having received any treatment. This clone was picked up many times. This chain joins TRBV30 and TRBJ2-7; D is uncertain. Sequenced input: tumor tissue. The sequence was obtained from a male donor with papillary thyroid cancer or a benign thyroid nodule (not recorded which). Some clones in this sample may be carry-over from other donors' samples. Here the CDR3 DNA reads TGTGCCTGGACTACCTCCTACGAGCAGTACTTC. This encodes CAWTTSYEQYF.